The rows below give T cell receptor beta chains drawn from one sample of a study of CDR3 diversity in severe acne. TCRdb re-called the PCR reads through MiXCR, storing one row per CDR3 protein. The sample holds almost 85,000 distinct CDR3 sequences, approximately 51% seen once. The source material was blood. These receptors were taken from a male donor in good health, without acne. CDR3s leave out the opening cysteine and the closing phenylalanine or tryptophan. The order of the fields is V gene, J gene, CDR3 protein.

>TRBV4-3|TRBJ2-3
ASSRGQGEPDTQY
>TRBV29-1|TRBJ1-1
SGQLLTLDGGRVKAF
>TRBV7-3|TRBJ1-1
ASSLNGVAEAF
>TRBV12-3/TRBV12-4|TRBJ1-2
ASSIQTGGYT
>TRBV4-1|TRBJ2-5
ASSQDRVGGIDPRGETQY
>TRBV10-3|TRBJ1-2
AISESKDRGSVG
>TRBV24-1|TRBJ2-2
ATSDLPGTGELF
>TRBV7-9|TRBJ2-7
ASSGTLPF
>TRBV5-6|TRBJ2-2
ASSSGRNTGELF
>TRBV29-1|TRBJ1-1
SVGGQGGPEAF
>TRBV15|TRBJ2-1
ATSRELGTPGSNEQF
>TRBV20-1|TRBJ2-1
SASGTSGSDEQF
>TRBV5-1|TRBJ1-1
ASSLTGTGIGTEAF
>TRBV12-3/TRBV12-4|TRBJ1-6
ASSGDAANNSPLH
>TRBV24-1|TRBJ1-5
ATSENQETQH
>TRBV5-4|TRBJ1-1
ASSEDRGTGNTEAF
>TRBV25-1|TRBJ2-3
ASSILADSTDTQY
>TRBV29-1|TRBJ2-5
SVGVSGRETQY
>TRBV5-1|TRBJ2-3
ASSLDDGTQY
>TRBV5-1|TRBJ1-2
ASSTGQFWGYT
>TRBV7-7|TRBJ2-7
ASSQGHSYEQY
>TRBV29-1|TRBJ2-5
SVEDQPTRTWAQY
>TRBV2|TRBJ1-1
ASHDPGHTEAF
>TRBV15|TRBJ2-3
ATSGRLAGAGDTQY
>TRBV2|TRBJ1-4
ASTGQGTVGEKLF
>TRBV5-5|TRBJ2-7
ASSLWGSGEQY
>TRBV3-1|TRBJ2-2
ASSNGELF
>TRBV7-9|TRBJ2-5
ASSIRDRGRETQY
>TRBV5-5|TRBJ2-7
ASSTSITISYEQY